The present entry profiles one T cell receptor (beta chain) with its context. This clonotype has only a few counts. The antigen this receptor binds is unknown. No base quality information exists; no much larger clone differs at one position. This record belongs to a study of response to subunit inactivated influenza vaccine (dated by TCRdb to about 2018). Looking at the study overall: To follow how T cells responded to a trivalent subunit inactivated influenza vaccine, the researchers relied on deep quantitative profiling of the T cell receptor repertoire.

The library was obtained by RT-PCR. Sequenced using an Illumina HiSeq 2500. TCRdb passed the public sequencing reads through fastp at Q25 and MiXCR, retaining productive beta sequences. Rows with a matching CDR3 protein are joined into one entry that keeps the most common DNA and genes. This sample has a few hundred thousand distinct CDR3 sequences in its table, and approximately 14% of those were observed once. Clones ranked in the top ten supply 11% of the sample. The germline V gene specifies MNHNS as CDR1 and SASEGT as CDR2. At the junction V is shortened by 4 bases and J by 0 bases, with 9 bases in between. The CDR3 numbers 14 residues from cysteine through phenylalanine. Only the CDR3 region is kept as DNA, spanning 42 bases read in frame from base 1. Study-level results and caveats: It was suggested by the authors that each seasonal influenza vaccination may recruit only a limited number of new T cells.

The chain links TRBV6-1 with TRBJ1-1; the D gene is unclear. Specimen: PBMCs from blood, collected roughly 12 days after vaccination. The sequence was obtained from a man between 50 and 59 years old who received an inactivated influenza vaccine. Donor details come from another sample of the same person, matched by shared clones. The nucleotide sequence reads TGTGCCAGCAGTGCGGGGATTATGAACACTGAAGCTTTCTTT. Its translation reads: CASSAGIMNTEAFF.